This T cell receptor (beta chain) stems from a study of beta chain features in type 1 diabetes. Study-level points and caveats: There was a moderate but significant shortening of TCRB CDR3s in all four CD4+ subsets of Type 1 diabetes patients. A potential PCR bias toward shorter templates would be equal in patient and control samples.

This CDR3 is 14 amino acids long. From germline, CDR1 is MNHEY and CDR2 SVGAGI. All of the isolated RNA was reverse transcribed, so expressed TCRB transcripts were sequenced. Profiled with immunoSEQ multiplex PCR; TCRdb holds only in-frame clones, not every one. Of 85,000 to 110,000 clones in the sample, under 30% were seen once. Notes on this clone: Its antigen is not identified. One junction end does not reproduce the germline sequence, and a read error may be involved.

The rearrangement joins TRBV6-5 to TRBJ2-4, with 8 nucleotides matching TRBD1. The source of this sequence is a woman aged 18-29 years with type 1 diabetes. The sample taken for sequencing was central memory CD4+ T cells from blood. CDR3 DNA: TGTGCCAGCAGACAGGGGGATCGAGGAAACATTCGGTACTTC. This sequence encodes CASRQGDRGNIRYF.